The 7 T cell receptor beta chains listed next were all sequenced from one sample in a study of blood T cell repertoires in COVID-19. TCRdb keeps only in-frame clones here, not all; method: immunoSEQ multiplex PCR. Counted here are approximately 50,000 clones, around 92% occurring once; the ten biggest clones make up 2.2%. Sequencing used peripheral blood. The receptor set was obtained from a human donor in a cohort sampled during active COVID-19.

The chain employs TRBV6-5 and TRBJ2-5; 8 nucleotides line up with TRBD2. Germline loops: CDR1 MNHEY, CDR2 SVGAGI. The CDR3 sequence is 15 residues long. With 4 bases clipped from V and 1 base from J, the junction kept 5 bases outside the gene matches. CDR3 amino acids: CASSSLAGPQETQYF. CDR3 nucleotide sequence: TGTGCCAGCAGTTCCCTAGCGGGCCCCCAAGAGACCCAGTACTTC.

The J gene is TRBJ2-2, the V gene TRBV7-9; TRBD1 is a possible D gene (5 bases). The germline V gene encodes CDR1 SEHNR and CDR2 FQNEAQ (reference sequence). The CDR3 runs 15 residues. V was trimmed by 5 bases and J by 4 bases, leaving 14 bases between them. CDR3 protein: CASSDQRGFTGELFF. CDR3 DNA: TGTGCCAGCAGCGATCAAAGGGGATTCACCGGGGAGCTGTTTTTT.

J is TRBJ1-6 and V is TRBV7-2; 7 bases are shared with TRBD1. Germline-derived CDR1 and CDR2 are SGHTA and FQGNSA. The CDR3 is 16 amino acids. After removal of 5 bases from V and 9 bases from J, the junction contained 13 bases not matched to a gene. The CDR3 DNA is TGTGCCAGCAGCCAAAGGGACAGCCGGTCAGGTTCACCCCTCCACTTT. It is translated as CASSQRDSRSGSPLHF.

The sample holds one count of this clone. The CDR3 DNA reads TGTGCCAGCAGTTTGACTACTAGCTTCCAAGAGACCCAGTACTTC. Protein sequence: CASSLTTSFQETQYF. This chain joins TRBV28 and TRBJ2-5, with D possibly TRBD2 on 6 matching bases. This CDR3 spans 15 amino acids. Germline CDR1 is MDHEN and CDR2 is SYDVKM. Trimming removed 3 bases at V and 1 base at J, with 12 bases between.

The V and J genes are TRBV10-2 and TRBJ2-7; 10 nucleotides align to TRBD1. J was trimmed by 0 bases and V by 6 bases; bases with no gene match: 2. From germline, CDR1 is WSHSY and CDR2 SAAADI. The CDR3 extends over 14 amino acids. The CDR3 sequence is CASRRTGGSYEQYF. In DNA, the CDR3 is TGCGCCAGCAGGAGGACAGGGGGCTCCTACGAGCAGTACTTC.

CDR3 bases: TGTGCCATCAGGAAGGACCCCGAGGGCGGGGAGCTGTTTTTT. Translated, it gives CAIRKDPEGGELFF. The gene calls are TRBV10-3 and TRBJ2-2; possible D gene TRBD2, 5 bases. Trimming removed 6 bases at V and 7 bases at J, with 15 bases between. CDR3 length equals 14 residues. Germline V gene sequence: CDR1 ENHRY, CDR2 SYGVKD.

This chain connects TRBV7-2 to TRBJ2-7; D ambiguous. The CDR3 covers 14 residues. Trimming stripped 1 base from V and 3 bases from J, with 10 bases between. Germline lookup yields CDR1 SGHTA and CDR2 FQGNSA. Written as DNA, the CDR3 is TGTGCCAGCAGCTTAGGGGCTCTCAACTACGAGCAGTACTTC. This translates into CASSLGALNYEQYF.